This T cell receptor (beta chain) was profiled in a study of patients and donors after allogeneic stem cell transplantation. TCRdb re-derived calls from the RT-PCR reads in MiXCR, one entry per CDR3 protein. Of about 110,000 distinct CDR3 sequences listed, about a third are singletons. The CDR3 covers 14 residues. Germline-derived CDR1 and CDR2 are SGHTS and YDEGEE. V shed 2 bases, J shed 7 bases, and the junction held 2 bases outside the gene matches. The chain is built from TRBV5-8 and TRBJ2-2, with 10 nucleotides matching TRBD2. The material sequenced was blood, either unsorted or a sorted T cell fraction (not recorded which). The TCR comes from a human donor who was either an allogeneic HSCT recipient or a stem cell or donor lymphocyte infusion donor (not recorded which). It is not recorded whose cells these are; they may come from a transplant donor. CDR3 region: CASSFLAGDGELFF. The CDR3 DNA follows: TGTGCCAGCAGCTTCCTAGCGGGAGACGGGGAGCTGTTTTTT.